This entry describes one T cell receptor (beta chain). In the study's own analysis: Reference gene primer amplification gave estimated nucleated cell counts. Assay: immunoSEQ multiplex PCR; the TCRdb copy retains only in-frame clones and omits some. V, J and clone size are taken as reported in that table, and D and trimming were inferred from the DNA itself. The sample records a few hundred thousand clones, 83% being singletons. The data derive from a study of blood T cell repertoires in COVID-19. Study background: The study drew acute and convalescent COVID-19 samples from the United States, Italy and Spain. In each case, the material was cDNA or gDNA derived from T cells, B-cell-depleted T cells, or PBMCs.

Germline CDR1 and CDR2: SGHTA and FQGNSA. V lost 5 bases and J lost 3; bases outside the gene matches: 7. The CDR3 consists of 15 residues. Sequences were obtained from peripheral blood. The receptor's source is a man in his 60s who had recovered from COVID-19. This chain joins TRBV7-2 and TRBJ2-7; 10 nucleotides match TRBD1. The CDR3 loop is CASSVLRDRGYEQYF. In DNA, the CDR3 is TGTGCCAGCAGCGTCCTCCGGGACAGGGGCTACGAGCAGTACTTC.